This TCR beta chain was identified during a study of T cells in Graves' hyperthyroidism and ophthalmopathy. Each ophthalmopathy patient scored at least 3 on the Clinical Activity Score and at least 4 on NOSPECS grade, with duration under 3 months. Diagnostic decisions used clinical symptoms, serum thyroxine and TRAb, thyroid ultrasound and orbital computed tomography. The germline V gene has CDR1 MDHEN and CDR2 SYDVKM. This CDR3 region has 13 residues. V was cut by 6 bases and J by 9 bases, with 15 bases left in between. It was RNA transcripts that yielded the amplified TCR beta CDR3 regions. TCR CDR3 regions were first amplified by RT-PCR with HTBI primers. MiXCR, run by TCRdb on the multiplex PCR reads, gives a single entry per CDR3 protein. The sample comprises about 640,000 distinct CDR3 sequences, around 20% of which are singletons, and 30% to 40% rests with the top ten. This clonotype has more than one count but fewer than ten.

This TCR derives from a man aged 25 to 40 with Graves' ophthalmopathy. This chain links TRBV28 with TRBJ2-1, with D maybe TRBD1 (6 bases). Input material: blood. Written as DNA, the CDR3 is TGTGCCAGCAGCCCCGGGACACTCCCTGAGCAGTTCTTC. This gives the protein CASSPGTLPEQFF.